Listed here are 8 T cell receptor beta chains from one sample, sequenced in a study of CD8 T cells in Susac syndrome. cDNA came from roughly 0.53 to 1 ug RNA primed by random hexamers. TCRdb reprocessed the immunoSEQ multiplex PCR reads via MiXCR and lists one record per CDR3 protein. The sample carries around 300,000 distinct CDR3 sequences, 92% recorded once. The sequencing input was CD4+ T cells from PBMCs. The receptors were sampled from a human donor with multiple sclerosis.

The CDR3 loop is CASSLQGDEQYF. CDR3 DNA: TGTGCCAGCAGCTTACAGGGAGACGAGCAGTACTTC. V gene TRBV6-6 combines with J gene TRBJ2-7; tentatively, D is TRBD1 (6 bases). Germline V lookup: CDR1 MNHNY, CDR2 SVGAGI (reference sequence). This CDR3 comprises 12 residues. Trimming cost V 6 bases and J 5 bases, with 11 bases left between them.

This clonotype was observed a few times. The chain carries TRBV12-3 or TRBV12-4 and TRBJ1-1; TRBD1 matches at 7 bases. CDR3 length: 13 residues. The trim removed 5 bases at V and 3 bases at J, leaving 3 bases unmatched. The CDR3 is CASSQQGYTEAFF. In nucleotides, the CDR3 is TGTGCCAGCAGTCAACAGGGGTACACTGAAGCTTTCTTT.

The chain combines TRBV5-1 with TRBJ2-7; D might be TRBD2 (8 bases). V was trimmed by 0 bases and J by 6 bases, leaving 22 bases between them. The germline V gene has CDR1 SGHRS and CDR2 YFSETQ. There are 17 residues in the CDR3. The CDR3 DNA follows: TGCGCCAGCAGCTTGGTTGGAGGGACAGCCGGGGGGGGCGAGCAGTACTTC. Translated, it gives CASSLVGGTAGGGEQYF. Drawing the rest from reference TRBV5-1 and TRBJ2-7, the complete variable domain is KAGVTQTPRYLIKTRGQQVTLSCSPISGHRSVSWYQQTPGQGLQFLFEYFSETQRNKGNFPGRFSGRQFSNSRSEMNVSTLELGDSALYLCASSLVGGTAGGGEQYFGPGTRLTVT.

The chain uses TRBV21-1 and TRBJ1-5; the table's D call of TRBD1 was not tested on the DNA. TRBV21-1 is a pseudogene segment. The CDR3 extends over 17 amino acids. The CDR3: CASSKWGAGDSNQPQHF. CDR3 sequence (DNA): TGTGCCAGCAGCAAATGGGGGGCGGGGGATAGCAATCAGCCCCAGCATTTT.

This chain joins TRBV5-1 and TRBJ2-1; D is unresolved. Germline lookup yields CDR1 SGHRS and CDR2 YFSETQ. The CDR3 contains 14 residues. V was trimmed by 0 bases and J by 6 bases, leaving 10 bases between them. CDR3 DNA sequence: TGCGCCAGCAGCTTGGGGACGGCGGTCAATGAGCAGTTCTTC. This codes for CASSLGTAVNEQFF. The complete variable domain, with remaining parts taken from reference TRBV5-1 and TRBJ2-1, reads KAGVTQTPRYLIKTRGQQVTLSCSPISGHRSVSWYQQTPGQGLQFLFEYFSETQRNKGNFPGRFSGRQFSNSRSEMNVSTLELGDSALYLCASSLGTAVNEQFFGPGTRLTVL.

J is TRBJ1-2 and V is TRBV6-6; 10 bases are shared with TRBD1. V shed 2 bases, J shed 4 bases, and the junction held 7 bases outside the gene matches. The germline gives CDR1 MNHNY, CDR2 SVGAGI (reference sequence). The CDR3 sequence is 16 residues long. As DNA, the CDR3 is TGTGCCAGCAGTTACCCCCGGGACAGGGGTCCCTATGGCTACACCTTC. Its protein is CASSYPRDRGPYGYTF.

V and J are TRBV10-3 and TRBJ1-2, with D unresolved. This CDR3 spans 12 amino acids. With 6 bases removed from V and 3 bases from J, the gap between germline ends came to 8 bases. CDR1 is ENHRY and CDR2 is SYGVKD in the germline V gene. Written as DNA, the CDR3 is TGTGCCATCAGGGAAGGGTACTATGGCTACACCTTC. This sequence encodes CAIREGYYGYTF.

The chain uses TRBV5-1 and TRBJ2-1; D unclear. Trimming removed 0 bases from V and 6 bases from J, with 10 bases in between. The CDR3 spans 14 residues. The germline V gene encodes CDR1 SGHRS and CDR2 YFSETQ. This CDR3 is CASSLALQTNEQFF. The CDR3 bases are TGCGCCAGCAGCTTGGCCCTCCAGACCAATGAGCAGTTCTTC.